The present T cell receptor beta chain was sequenced within a study of T cells after yellow fever vaccination. This CDR3 has 13 residues. The V end was cut by 2 bases, the J end by 5 bases, with 10 bases between. The germline CDR1 and CDR2 sequences are SGDLS and YYNGEE. The table lists this clonotype with many counts. TCRdb analysed the 5' RACE reads with MiXCR anew, one entry per CDR3 protein. The sample lists over 20,000 distinct CDR3 sequences, about 5.5% seen once, with 10% to 15% in the top ten. This sample comprised PBMCs, either bulk or a sorted T-cell subset (CD4+, CD8+, memory, or dextramer-sorted; not recorded which), obtained 15 days after the yellow fever booster vaccination. The sequence was obtained from a man aged 25-40 years who received the YFV17D yellow fever vaccine. This chain uses TRBV9 with TRBJ2-5, with D possibly matching TRBD2 (5 bases). The CDR3 is CASSVGSPETQYF. CDR3 in DNA: TGTGCCAGCAGCGTGGGGAGCCCTGAGACCCAGTACTTC.